One sample yielded the 15 T cell receptor beta chains listed below, sequenced in a study of blood T cell repertoires in COVID-19. TCRdb's table, derived via immunoSEQ multiplex PCR, lists solely in-frame clones and lacks some. Found here are about 170,000 clones, 80% to 90% of them singletons; the top ten hold around 20%. The sample taken for sequencing was peripheral blood. These receptors all come from a woman in her 70s who had recovered from COVID-19.

With regard to this clone: No conserved phenylalanine or tryptophan ends this CDR3, so it is likely a read error. The DNA is omitted, as the CDR3 cannot be located on it reliably, and the CDR3 follows TCRdb's listing. The chain is built from TRBV21-1 and TRBJ1-2. TRBV21-1 is a listed pseudogene. 11 amino acids form the CDR3, both terminal residues included. The CDR3 here is CASSKSQGGLL.

The chain uses TRBV5-7 and TRBJ1-2; D uncertain. TRBV5-7 is recorded as an ORF, its role being uncertain. CDR3 size: 12 residues. The germline V and J ends were trimmed by 0 bases and 6 bases, with 6 bases remaining between them. CDR3 in DNA: TGTGCCAGCAGCTTGGCACAGCATGGCTACACCTTC. Amino acids: CASSLAQHGYTF.

This clone appeared a single time. CDR3 residues: CASLEGAAGRTDTQYF. CDR3 DNA: TGTGCCAGCCTGGAGGGGGCGGCGGGGCGCACAGATACGCAGTATTTT. The chain has TRBV5-8 and TRBJ2-3; the D gene is possibly TRBD1 (7 bases). V was trimmed by 7 bases and J by 1 base, leaving 19 bases between them. Germline CDR1 and CDR2: SGHTS and YDEGEE. This CDR3 is 16 amino acids long.

In its sample, this clone was seen many times. This chain uses TRBV4-3 with TRBJ1-3, with 9 bases aligning to TRBD1. The CDR3 runs 15 residues. Germline CDR1 and CDR2: LGHNA and YSLEER. V shed 4 bases and J 1 base; nucleotides not matched to a gene: 2. CDR3 region: CASSRDRASGNTIYF. As DNA, the CDR3 is TGCGCCAGCAGCCGGGACAGGGCATCTGGAAACACCATATATTTT.

This clone was seen repeatedly, ten times or more. The chain recombines TRBV9 with TRBJ2-3; 12 nucleotides line up with TRBD2. The CDR3 loop spans 16 amino acids. Germline loops: CDR1 SGDLS, CDR2 YYNGEE. The V gene end was trimmed by 3 bases and the J gene end by 2 bases; junction bases not matched to a gene: 4. The CDR3 DNA sequence: TGTGCCAGCAGCGCCCGGACTAGCGGGACCACAGATACGCAGTATTTT. Its protein product is CASSARTSGTTDTQYF. Together with reference TRBV9 and TRBJ2-3, the CDR3 gives the full variable domain: DSGVTQTPKHLITATGQRVTLRCSPRSGDLSVYWYQQSLDQGLQFLIQYYNGEERAKGNILERFSAQQFPDLHSELNLSSLELGDSALYFCASSARTSGTTDTQYFGPGTRLTVL.

The chain carries TRBV3-1 (or the pseudogene TRBV3-2) and TRBJ1-5, with 7 bases aligning to TRBD1. The CDR3 sequence is 15 residues long. Germline V CDR1 and CDR2: LGHDT, YNNKEL (reference sequence). J was trimmed by 3 bases and V by 3 bases; bases with no gene match: 5. The CDR3 here is CASSQSTGPNQPQHF. Written as DNA, the CDR3 is TGTGCCAGCAGCCAGTCGACAGGGCCCAATCAGCCCCAGCATTTT.

DNA for the CDR3: TGTGCCAGCAGCCAATCCAGGGCCTCTGGAAACACCATATATTTT. Translated: CASSQSRASGNTIYF. This chain joins TRBV4-2 and TRBJ1-3, with a weak D call TRBD1 (5 bases). Deletions cut 2 bases from V and 0 bases from J, with 8 bases between. Germline lookup yields CDR1 LGHNA and CDR2 YNFKEQ. This CDR3 has 15 amino acids.

The rearrangement links TRBV7-9 to TRBJ1-2, with D unclear. The CDR3 spans 13 residues. Trimming left V 5 bases short and J 4 bases short, with 11 bases between. Germline V gene lookup returns CDR1 SEHNR and CDR2 FQNEAQ (reference sequence). CDR3 loop: CASSPSGRYGYTF. As DNA, the CDR3 is TGTGCCAGCAGCCCCAGTGGGCGCTATGGCTACACCTTC.

The V gene is TRBV7-9, the J gene TRBJ1-2; D is uncertain. Germline V gene data show CDR1 as SEHNR and CDR2 as FQNEAQ (reference sequence). The CDR3 loop spans 15 amino acids. V lost 5 bases to trimming and J lost 4 bases, with 17 bases between them. The DNA of the CDR3 is TGTGCCAGCAGCCCTAGATCAGCCGGTCCCTATGGCTACACCTTC. Its translation is CASSPRSAGPYGYTF.

The V gene is TRBV7-2, the J gene TRBJ2-1; 7 bases are a match to TRBD2. Germline CDR1 SGHTA, CDR2 FQGNSA. The J segment lost 0 bases and the V segment lost 1 base, leaving 3 bases of the junction unmatched. The CDR3 covers 16 residues. The DNA of the CDR3 is TGTGCCAGCAGCTTAGGGGCGGGGGACTCCTACAATGAGCAGTTCTTC. Its translation is CASSLGAGDSYNEQFF.

Only one count was recorded for this clone. The chain uses TRBV7-8 and TRBJ2-1; no reliable D call. Trimming shortened V by 3 bases and J by 5 bases, and 17 bases separated the two germline ends. Germline V gives CDR1 SGHVS, CDR2 FQNEAQ. This CDR3 has 16 amino acids. The DNA for the CDR3 is TGTGCCAGCAGCTTCCACATAATTACAACAAACAATGAGCAGTTCTTC. Protein sequence: CASSFHIITTNNEQFF. The entire variable domain, with the rest obtained from reference TRBV7-8 and TRBJ2-1, is as follows: GAGVSQSPRYKVAKRGQDVALRCDPISGHVSLFWYQQALGQGPEFLTYFQNEAQLDKSGLPSDRFFAERPEGSVSTLKIQRTQQEDSAVYLCASSFHIITTNNEQFFGPGTRLTVL.

The V call is TRBV18, the J call TRBJ1-1; 8 nucleotides align to TRBD1. CDR3 length: 15 amino acids. The germline V gene encodes CDR1 KGHSH and CDR2 LQKENI. Trimming at V came to 1 base and at J to 10 bases, leaving 11 bases not matched to a gene. The chain's CDR3 is CASSPRPGQAPLAFF. In nucleotides, the CDR3 is TGTGCCAGCTCACCACGACCGGGACAGGCCCCCCTAGCTTTCTTT.

Details on this clone: The sample carries other DNA sequences with the same CDR3. This sequence joins TRBV11-1 and TRBJ2-7; TRBD2 might be the D (6 bases). The V end lost 2 bases, the J end lost 0 bases, and 11 bases lay between the germline ends. The CDR3 length is 15 residues. The germline CDR1 and CDR2 sequences are SGHAT and FQDESV (reference sequence). CDR3 residues: CASSLLGGDSYEQYF. In nucleotides, the CDR3 is TGTGCCAGCAGCTTACTTGGCGGGGACTCCTACGAGCAGTACTTC.

J is TRBJ1-1 and V is TRBV4-2; 8 bases match TRBD1. Per germline, CDR1 LGHNA and CDR2 YNFKEQ. The V gene end was trimmed by 2 bases and the J gene end by 5 bases; junction bases not matched to a gene: 7. CDR3 size: 15 residues. The CDR3 DNA follows: TGTGCCAGCAGCCAAAGGGGACAGGATGGGACTGAAGCTTTCTTT. Its translation: CASSQRGQDGTEAFF.

The chain carries TRBV5-8 and TRBJ2-4, with a possible D match to TRBD2 (5 bases). Germline CDR1 is SGHTS and CDR2 is YDEGEE. Trimming left V 4 bases short and J 4 bases short, with 15 bases between. The CDR3 covers 15 residues. The CDR3 spells CASSPGGGWKNIQYF. The CDR3 coding sequence is TGTGCCAGCAGCCCCGGCGGCGGGTGGAAAAACATTCAGTACTTC.